A single sample is the source of the 8 T cell receptor beta chains below, sequenced in a study of T cells in Graves' hyperthyroidism and ophthalmopathy. Amplified TCR beta CDR3 regions derived from RNA transcripts. TCR CDR3 underwent first-round RT-PCR with the HTBI primer set. TCRdb re-called the multiplex PCR reads with MiXCR, one entry per CDR3 protein. The data contain 500,000 to 650,000 distinct CDR3 sequences, 14% of them singletons. The sample comprised blood. Every receptor here comes from a woman aged 40 to 55 with Graves' hyperthyroidism.

The J gene is TRBJ2-7, the V gene TRBV19; D perhaps matches TRBD2 (8 bases). The V gene lost 3 bases and the J gene lost 2 bases, with 17 bases spanning the gap. Germline V gene lookup returns CDR1 LNHDA and CDR2 SQIVND (reference sequence). The CDR3 extends over 16 amino acids. CDR3 nucleotide sequence: TGTGCCAGTAGTATCCTCGGGGGGGACAGCACCTACGAGCAGTACTTC. Protein sequence: CASSILGGDSTYEQYF. The full variable domain, its missing parts supplied by reference TRBV19 and TRBJ2-7, is DGGITQSPKYLFRKEGQNVTLSCEQNLNHDAMYWYRQDPGQGLRLIYYSQIVNDFQKGDIAEGYSVSREKKESFPLTVTSAQKNPTAFYLCASSILGGDSTYEQYFGPGTRLTVT.

The chain combines TRBV27 with TRBJ1-5; D is possibly TRBD1 (5 bases). The CDR3 is 14 residues long. Trimming took 6 bases from V and 7 from J, leaving 16 bases between them. Germline assignment: CDR1 MNHEY and CDR2 SMNVEV (reference sequence). CDR3 in DNA: TGTGCCAGCAGCTCCAAGGCAGGGACGCAGCCCCAGCATTTT. Protein product: CASSSKAGTQPQHF.

Note on this clonotype: Compared with germline, one end of the junction differs, possibly owing to a read error. The CDR3 is CASGRGYNEQLF. CDR3 DNA sequence: TGTGCCAGCGGTAGGGGTTACAATGAGCAGCTCTTC. The chain couples TRBV27 to TRBJ2-1; the D gene is possibly TRBD1 (5 bases). The germline CDR1 and CDR2 sequences are MNHEY and SMNVEV (reference sequence). This CDR3 comprises 12 residues.

This clonotype has at least ten counts. The rearrangement joins TRBV3-1 to TRBJ2-1; TRBD2 matches at 8 bases. Germline V gene lookup returns CDR1 LGHDT and CDR2 YNNKEL (reference sequence). V was clipped by 2 bases and J by 10 bases; unmatched bases: 10. This CDR3 is 15 amino acids long. The CDR3 sequence is CASSQTGFPGGEQFF. The CDR3, as DNA: TGTGCCAGCAGCCAAACCGGGTTCCCGGGGGGGGAGCAGTTCTTC.

Many counts were recorded for this clonotype. The J gene is TRBJ2-5, the V gene TRBV28, with D tentatively TRBD2 (6 bases). The V end was cut by 5 bases, the J end by 2 bases, with 18 bases between. The CDR3 consists of 16 residues. Germline CDR1 reads MDHEN; CDR2 reads SYDVKM. The CDR3 DNA reads as TGTGCCAGCAGTCCATCTGGAGGGCCCCGGCAAGAGACCCAGTACTTC. Translated: CASSPSGGPRQETQYF.

The genes are TRBV7-9 and TRBJ1-1; 8 nucleotides align to TRBD1. J was trimmed by 3 bases and V by 1 base; bases with no gene match: 7. In germline, CDR1 is SEHNR, CDR2 FQNEAQ (reference sequence). The CDR3 totals 16 residues. The chain's CDR3 is CASSLVGGQVYTEAFF. Written as DNA, the CDR3 is TGTGCCAGCAGCTTAGTAGGGGGACAGGTCTACACTGAAGCTTTCTTT. The whole variable domain, filled in from reference TRBV7-9 and TRBJ1-1, reads DTGVSQNPRHKITKRGQNVTFRCDPISEHNRLYWYRQTLGQGPEFLTYFQNEAQLEKSRLLSDRFSAERPKGSFSTLEIQRTEQGDSAMYLCASSLVGGQVYTEAFFGQGTRLTVV.

This chain uses TRBV28 with TRBJ2-5; D is possibly TRBD2 (6 bases). With 5 bases removed from V and 1 base from J, the gap between germline ends came to 17 bases. The length of the CDR3 is 16 residues. CDR1 is MDHEN and CDR2 is SYDVKM in the germline V gene. The CDR3 sequence is CASSPRRDFLQETQYF. The CDR3 nucleotides are TGTGCCAGCAGTCCACGTAGGGACTTCCTCCAAGAGACCCAGTACTTC.

This clonotype has ten or more counts. The genes are TRBV6-1 and TRBJ1-1; the match to TRBD1 covers 8 bases. This CDR3 contains 15 residues. Germline-derived CDR1 and CDR2 are MNHNS and SASEGT. V shed 6 bases and J 1 base; nucleotides not matched to a gene: 7. The chain's CDR3 is CASSRTGLGNTEAFF. CDR3 DNA: TGTGCCAGCAGCCGGACAGGGCTTGGGAACACTGAAGCTTTCTTT.